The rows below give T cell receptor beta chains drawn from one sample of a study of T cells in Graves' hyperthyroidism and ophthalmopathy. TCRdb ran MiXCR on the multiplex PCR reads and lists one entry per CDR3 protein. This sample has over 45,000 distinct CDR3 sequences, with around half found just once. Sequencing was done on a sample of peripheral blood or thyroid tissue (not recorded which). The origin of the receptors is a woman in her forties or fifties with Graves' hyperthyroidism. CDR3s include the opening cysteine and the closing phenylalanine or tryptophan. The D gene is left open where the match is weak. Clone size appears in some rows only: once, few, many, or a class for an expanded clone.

TGTGCCAGCAGCTCGGGACAGAGCTCTGGGGCCAACATCCTGACTTTC CASSSGQSSGANILTF TRBV2 TRBD1 TRBJ2-6 NA
TGTGCCAGCACCGGCCTGAGGACTAGCTTTTTGTTTGGGGCCAACGTCCTGACTTTC CASTGLRTSFLFGANVLTF TRBV27 TRBD2 TRBJ2-6 NA
TGTGCCACCGGAGGGTTAGAGACCCAGTACTTC CATGGLETQYF TRBV15 NA TRBJ2-5 once
TGTGCCATCAGTGAGGGGGTGGGGGGCGACTATGGCTACACCTTC CAISEGVGGDYGYTF TRBV10-3 NA TRBJ1-2 NA
TGCGCCAGCAGCCAAAAGGGGACGGTTGGGGAAAAACTGTTTTTT CASSQKGTVGEKLFF TRBV4-1 NA TRBJ1-4 many
TGCAGCGCCGGGACAAGCGACGTCTACACCTTC CSAGTSDVYTF TRBV29-1 NA TRBJ1-2 NA
TGTGCCAGCAATCCGGGACTACAAGAGACCCAGTACTTC CASNPGLQETQYF TRBV6-2/TRBV6-3 TRBD2 TRBJ2-5 many
TGTGCCACCCGACAGGGCCAAGCGAACACTGAAGCTTTCTTT CATRQGQANTEAFF TRBV10-3 TRBD1 TRBJ1-1 NA
TGTGCCAGCATTTCTAGCGTGTACTTGAACACCGGGGAGCTGTTTTTT CASISSVYLNTGELFF TRBV28 NA TRBJ2-2 few
TGCAGCGTTCCGACAGGGGGGCCTGAAGCTTTCTTT CSVPTGGPEAFF TRBV29-1 TRBD1 TRBJ1-1 NA
TGCAGCGTTGACCTGGGGACTAGCGGGAGGGCCCGCTCCTACGAGCAGTACTTC CSVDLGTSGRARSYEQYF TRBV29-1 TRBD2 TRBJ2-7 NA
TGTGCCAGCAGCCTAACCGCGGGACAGGGGGCGAAGGGCTACACCTTC CASSLTAGQGAKGYTF TRBV7-3 TRBD1 TRBJ1-2 many
TGTGCCAGCAGTGAAGGTCAGCCAGGGGTTTACGAGCAGTACTTC CASSEGQPGVYEQYF TRBV25-1 NA TRBJ2-7 many
TGCGCCAGCAGTGAGCCGACAGGGATTCGGTATGGCTACACCTTC CASSEPTGIRYGYTF TRBV10-2 TRBD1 TRBJ1-2 many
TGTGCCAGTAGTATCGGCCATGGGGTCACCGGGGAGCTGTTTTTT CASSIGHGVTGELFF TRBV19 NA TRBJ2-2 many
TGTGCCAGTAGTATAGAAGAGGGTGGGACTGAAGCTTTCTTT CASSIEEGGTEAFF TRBV19 NA TRBJ1-1 NA
TGCGCCAGCAGCTTAGAAGGGAGTATTGGCCACGAGCAGTACTTC CASSLEGSIGHEQYF TRBV5-1 NA TRBJ2-7 many
TGTGCCAGCATTGTCGAGAACACTGAAGCTTTCTTT CASIVENTEAFF TRBV2 NA TRBJ1-1 many
TGTGCCAGCATCGAGCGGAATAGCGGGAGGCGGGAGGAGACCCAGTACTTC CASIERNSGRREETQYF TRBV2 TRBD2 TRBJ2-5 NA
TGTGCCATCAGCAGCTTAACATCCCAAGAGACCCAGTACTTC CAISSLTSQETQYF TRBV10-3 NA TRBJ2-5 NA
TGTGCCAGCAGGTCACCTTCCGGGACTAGCACACATCGAGCTGGGGAGCAGTACTTC CASRSPSGTSTHRAGEQYF TRBV6-6 TRBD2 TRBJ2-7 many
TGTGCCAGCAGCCCACCGGGTTTCGGGGAGCTGTTTTTT CASSPPGFGELFF TRBV9 NA TRBJ2-2 many